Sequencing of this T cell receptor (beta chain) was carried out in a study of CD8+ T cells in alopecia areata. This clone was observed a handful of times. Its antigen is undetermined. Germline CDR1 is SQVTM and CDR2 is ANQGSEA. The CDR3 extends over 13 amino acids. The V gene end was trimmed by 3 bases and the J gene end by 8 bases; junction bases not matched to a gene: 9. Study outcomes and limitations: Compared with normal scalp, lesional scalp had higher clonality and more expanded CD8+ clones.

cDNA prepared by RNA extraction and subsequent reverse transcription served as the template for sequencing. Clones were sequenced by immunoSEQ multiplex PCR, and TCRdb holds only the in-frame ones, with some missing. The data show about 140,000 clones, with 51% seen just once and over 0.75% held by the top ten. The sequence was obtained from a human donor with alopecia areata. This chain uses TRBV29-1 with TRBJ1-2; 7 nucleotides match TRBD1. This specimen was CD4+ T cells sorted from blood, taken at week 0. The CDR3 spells CSVDEGARLGYTF. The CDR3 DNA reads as TGCAGCGTTGACGAGGGGGCGCGGTTGGGCTACACCTTC.